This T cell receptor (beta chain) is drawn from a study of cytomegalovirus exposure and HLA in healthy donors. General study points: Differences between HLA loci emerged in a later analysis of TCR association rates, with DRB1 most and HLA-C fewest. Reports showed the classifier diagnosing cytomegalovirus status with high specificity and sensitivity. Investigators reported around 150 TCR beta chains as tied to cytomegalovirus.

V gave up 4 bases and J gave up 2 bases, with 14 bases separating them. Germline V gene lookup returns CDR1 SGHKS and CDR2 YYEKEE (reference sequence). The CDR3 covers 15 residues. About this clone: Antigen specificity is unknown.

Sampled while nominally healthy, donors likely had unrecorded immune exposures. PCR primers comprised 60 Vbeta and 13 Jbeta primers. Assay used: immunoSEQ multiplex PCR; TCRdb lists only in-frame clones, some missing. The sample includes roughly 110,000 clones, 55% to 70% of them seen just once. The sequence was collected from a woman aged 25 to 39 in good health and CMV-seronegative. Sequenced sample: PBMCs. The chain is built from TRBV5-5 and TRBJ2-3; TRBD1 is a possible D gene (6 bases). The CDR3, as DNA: TGTGCCAGCAGCCGGTGGGGGCAGTCCACAGATACGCAGTATTTT. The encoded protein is CASSRWGQSTDTQYF.